One and the same sample provided the 20 T cell receptor beta chains below, sequenced in a study of cytomegalovirus exposure and HLA in healthy donors listed by TCRdb under 2017. The library was generated by the immunoSEQ multiplex PCR assay. The source is immuneACCESS, and TCRdb retained only in-frame sequences with V and J called. Part of the clones is not carried over; for the studies checked, unresolved V genes explain less than half of this, and the remainder is unexplained. The table for this sample lists about 73,000 clones; 70% to 90% of them were counted only once. About 3.8% of the sample is taken by the ten largest. Sequenced sample: PBMCs. Receptors originate from a young woman in good health and CMV-seropositive.

The count of this clone is one. This chain connects TRBV13 to TRBJ2-1; 7 positions match TRBD1. Germline V CDR1 and CDR2: PRHDT, FYEKMQ (reference sequence). The CDR3 is 16 residues long. The V segment lost 5 bases and the J segment 12 bases; nucleotides outside the gene matches: 19. DNA of the CDR3: TGTGCCAGCAGCGAATCCACCGAGGGGGCCGGTCGCGGGCAGTTCTTC. It specifies CASSESTEGAGRGQFF. The whole variable domain, filled in from reference TRBV13 and TRBJ2-1, reads AAGVIQSPRHLIKEKRETATLKCYPIPRHDTVYWYQQGPGQDPQFLISFYEKMQSDKGSIPDRFSAQQFSDYHSELNMSSLELGDSALYFCASSESTEGAGRGQFFGPGTRLTVL.

The CDR3 DNA reads as TGTGCCAGCAGTTTATCGTCCGGGACAGGGGAGTCCTACGAGCAGTACTTC. Protein product: CASSLSSGTGESYEQYF. The chain combines TRBV27 with TRBJ2-7, with 10 bases that match TRBD1. This CDR3 is 17 amino acids long. V gave up 0 bases and J gave up 1 base; unmatched junction bases: 6. The V gene's germline CDR1 is MNHEY and CDR2 SMNVEV (reference sequence).

V gene TRBV28 combines with J gene TRBJ2-1; 11 nucleotides agree with TRBD2. The CDR3 covers 15 residues. Germline loops: CDR1 MDHEN, CDR2 SYDVKM. The ends lost 5 bases at V and 7 bases at J; junction bases unmatched: 7. The DNA of the CDR3 is TGTGCCAGCAGTACGACTAGCGGGACCATTAATGAGCAGTTCTTC. Its translation is CASSTTSGTINEQFF.

In nucleotides, the CDR3 is TGCGCCAGCAGCCAAGATATCAGGTTCGCCTACGAGCAGTACTTC. It codes for CASSQDIRFAYEQYF. This chain joins TRBV4-1 and TRBJ2-7, with D uncertain. CDR1 and CDR2 from the germline V gene are MGHRA and YSYEKL. This CDR3 has 15 amino acids. The V end was cut by 0 bases, the J end by 2 bases, with 11 bases between.

The J gene is TRBJ1-5, the V gene TRBV2; 7 bases align to TRBD1. CDR3 length: 17 amino acids. Germline values: CDR1 SNHLY, CDR2 FYNNEI. V gave up 7 bases and J gave up 0 bases; unmatched junction bases: 12. Written as DNA, the CDR3 is TGTGCCAGCACGTTCGACAGGGTAGGTTTTAGCAATCAGCCCCAGCATTTT. The encoded protein is CASTFDRVGFSNQPQHF.

The sample holds a few counts of this clone. The chain combines TRBV11-2 with TRBJ2-7, with a tentative D call TRBD2 (6 bases). Germline-derived CDR1 and CDR2 are SGHAT and FQNNGV. The V and J ends lost 5 bases and 2 bases respectively, with 13 bases between them. The CDR3 sequence is 14 residues long. In DNA, the CDR3 is TGTGCCAGCAGCCACACCGGAGGGGCCTACGAGCAGTACTTC. The encoded protein is CASSHTGGAYEQYF.

V and J are TRBV7-8 and TRBJ2-3, with 9 bases identical to TRBD1. Germline loops: CDR1 SGHVS, CDR2 FQNEAQ. The CDR3 runs 16 residues. V lost 5 bases to trimming and J lost 0 bases; unmatched junction nucleotides: 6. The CDR3 here is CASSPGDRVSTDTQYF. As DNA, the CDR3 is TGTGCCAGCAGCCCGGGGGACAGGGTAAGCACAGATACGCAGTATTTT.

This chain joins TRBV2 and TRBJ2-1, with a tentative D call TRBD2 (6 bases). Germline lookup yields CDR1 SNHLY and CDR2 FYNNEI. The CDR3 runs to 13 residues. V was clipped by 6 bases and J by 4 bases, with 10 bases between them. For the CDR3, the DNA is TGTGCCAGCAGCGTAGCGGAATACAATGAGCAGTTCTTC. Its translation: CASSVAEYNEQFF.

This clone showed up just once. This chain connects TRBV9 to TRBJ2-1; D might be TRBD2 (6 bases). Germline CDR1 SGDLS, CDR2 YYNGEE. The CDR3 totals 14 residues. Trimming stripped 3 bases from V and 4 bases from J, with 11 bases between. The CDR3 protein is CASSARDSYNEQFF. CDR3 bases: TGTGCCAGCAGCGCCCGGGACTCTTACAATGAGCAGTTCTTC.

This chain joins TRBV27 and TRBJ2-1; D is perhaps TRBD1 (6 bases). Per the germline V gene, CDR1 is MNHEY and CDR2 is SMNVEV (reference sequence). The CDR3 is 12 amino acids. Trimming took 10 bases from V and 4 from J, leaving 11 bases between them. The CDR3 DNA sequence: TGTGCCATCCGGGACAATTACAATGAGCAGTTCTTC. The encoded protein is CAIRDNYNEQFF.

The rearrangement uses TRBV10-2 and TRBJ2-5; 12 positions match TRBD2. The CDR3 is 17 amino acids. The germline CDR1 and CDR2 sequences are WSHSY and SAAADI. The V segment lost 0 bases and the J segment 6 bases; nucleotides outside the gene matches: 8. In DNA, the CDR3 is TGCGCCAGCAGTGAGTCGCCGACTAGCGGGAGTGTGCAGACCCAGTACTTC. It specifies CASSESPTSGSVQTQYF.

The rearrangement links TRBV27 to TRBJ2-1, with a possible D match to TRBD2 (7 bases). Trimming left V 4 bases short and J 7 bases short, with 14 bases between. Germline assignment: CDR1 MNHEY and CDR2 SMNVEV (reference sequence). The CDR3 extends over 14 amino acids. For the CDR3, the DNA is TGTGCCAGCAGTTGGGTGGCGGGGGCTAATGAGCAGTTCTTC. It specifies CASSWVAGANEQFF.

V and J are TRBV29-1 and TRBJ1-2; 7 bases are a match to TRBD1. With V trimmed by 4 bases and J by 4 bases, 3 bases remained unmatched. The CDR3 spans 12 residues. Germline V gene sequence: CDR1 SQVTM, CDR2 ANQGSEA. This CDR3 is CSVGDSPYGYTF. As DNA, the CDR3 is TGCAGCGTTGGGGACAGCCCCTATGGCTACACCTTC.

The rearrangement joins TRBV30 to TRBJ2-1; TRBD1 aligns across 7 bases. The CDR3 consists of 13 residues. The V segment lost 2 bases and the J segment 5 bases; nucleotides outside the gene matches: 3. Germline lookup yields CDR1 GTSNPN and CDR2 SVGIG (reference sequence). CDR3 bases: TGTGCCTGGAGTCACAGGGGAGACAATGAGCAGTTCTTC. As protein: CAWSHRGDNEQFF. The whole variable domain, remainder taken from reference TRBV30 and TRBJ2-1, is SQTIHQWPATLVQPVGSPLSLECTVEGTSNPNLYWYRQAAGRGLQLLFYSVGIGQISSEVPQNLSASRPQDRQFILSSKKLLLSDSGFYLCAWSHRGDNEQFFGPGTRLTVL.

This chain links TRBV29-1 with TRBJ2-7; D unresolved. In germline, CDR1 is SQVTM, CDR2 ANQGSEA. V gave up 6 bases and J gave up 3 bases, with 9 bases separating them. There are 11 residues in the CDR3. CDR3 nucleotides: TGCAGCGTCCAAGAGCTCTACGAGCAGTACTTC. It specifies CSVQELYEQYF.

The gene calls are TRBV6-5 and TRBJ1-5; 7 nucleotides agree with TRBD1. Germline V gene data show CDR1 as MNHEY and CDR2 as SVGAGI. The CDR3 spans 14 residues. J was trimmed by 4 bases and V by 6 bases; bases with no gene match: 6. The CDR3 coding sequence is TGTGCCAGCAGCTCGGGACAGCGAAATCAGCCCCAGCATTTT. Its protein is CASSSGQRNQPQHF.

V and J are TRBV28 and TRBJ1-1, with 7 bases matching TRBD1. After removal of 3 bases from V and 9 bases from J, the junction contained 7 bases not matched to a gene. Per the germline V gene, CDR1 is MDHEN and CDR2 is SYDVKM. The CDR3 loop spans 13 amino acids. As DNA, the CDR3 is TGTGCCAGCAGTTTTAACCGAGGGGGCCAAGCTTTCTTT. Amino acid sequence: CASSFNRGGQAFF.

This clone occurred once. The chain links TRBV4-3 to TRBJ2-7, with D perhaps TRBD2 (6 bases). Germline V gives CDR1 LGHNA, CDR2 YSLEER. V lost 0 bases to trimming and J lost 2 bases, with 11 bases between them. The CDR3 runs 15 residues. CDR3 in DNA: TGCGCCAGCAGCCAAGACCTGAGGAGGGCCTACGAGCAGTACTTC. It codes for CASSQDLRRAYEQYF.

J is TRBJ1-3 and V is TRBV13; TRBD1 matches at 10 bases. The CDR3 has 17 amino acids. Germline lookup yields CDR1 PRHDT and CDR2 FYEKMQ (reference sequence). The V gene end was trimmed by 0 bases and the J gene end by 3 bases; junction bases not matched to a gene: 5. CDR3 coding DNA: TGTGCCAGCAGCTTAGGGACAGGGGGCTGGATTGGAAACACCATATATTTT. Protein product: CASSLGTGGWIGNTIYF.

Only a few counts were recorded for this clone. The chain has TRBV5-6 and TRBJ2-7; D uncertain. Trimming left V 0 bases short and J 1 base short, with 8 bases between. The germline V gene has CDR1 SGHDT and CDR2 YYEEEE. The CDR3 totals 14 residues. The DNA of the CDR3 is TGTGCCAGCAGCTTGGAGGCAGGTTCCTACGAGCAGTACTTC. Amino acid sequence: CASSLEAGSYEQYF.